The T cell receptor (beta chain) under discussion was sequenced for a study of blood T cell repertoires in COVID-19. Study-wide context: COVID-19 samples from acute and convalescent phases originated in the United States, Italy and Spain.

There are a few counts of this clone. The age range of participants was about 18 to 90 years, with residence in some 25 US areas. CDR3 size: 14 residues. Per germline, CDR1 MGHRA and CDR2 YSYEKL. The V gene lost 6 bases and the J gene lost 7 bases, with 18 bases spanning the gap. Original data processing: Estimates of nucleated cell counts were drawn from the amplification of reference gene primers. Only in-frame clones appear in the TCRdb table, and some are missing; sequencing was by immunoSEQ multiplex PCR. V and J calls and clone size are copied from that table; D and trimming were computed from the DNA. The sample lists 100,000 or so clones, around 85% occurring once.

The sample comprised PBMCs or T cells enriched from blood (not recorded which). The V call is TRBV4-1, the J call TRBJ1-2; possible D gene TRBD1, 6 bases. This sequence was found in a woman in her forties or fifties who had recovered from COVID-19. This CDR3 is CASSTTGYGGGYTF. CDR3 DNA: TGCGCCAGCAGTACAACAGGGTACGGAGGTGGCTACACCTTC.